The 19 T cell receptor beta chains given below trace back to one sample, sequenced in a study of blood T cell repertoires in COVID-19. Here immunoSEQ multiplex PCR was the method, and the copy in TCRdb shows in-frame clones only, minus some. In the table there are more than 150,000 clones, 65% to 80% of which are singletons. What was sequenced was peripheral blood. The receptors originated from a man aged 45-65 years who had recovered from COVID-19.

The chain combines TRBV27 with TRBJ2-7, with unresolved D. The CDR3 runs 13 residues. Germline loops: CDR1 MNHEY, CDR2 SMNVEV (reference sequence). Trimming left V 6 bases short and J 2 bases short, with 11 bases between. The CDR3 loop reads CASRTPGAYEQYF. The CDR3 coding sequence is TGTGCCAGCAGGACGCCGGGTGCCTACGAGCAGTACTTC.

Of note for this clone: One end of the junction fails to match germline, which may point to a read error. This chain connects TRBV6-2 or TRBV6-3 to TRBJ1-5; D gene ambiguous. This CDR3 is built from 13 residues. The germline gives CDR1 MNHEY, CDR2 SVGEGT. This CDR3 reads CASSLQSFQTQHF. The DNA for the CDR3 is TGTGCCAGCAGTTTACAGTCATTTCAGACCCAGCATTTT.

V and J are TRBV19 and TRBJ2-2, with 8 bases matching TRBD1. J gave up 7 bases and V 7 bases, and 11 bases lay outside the gene matches. This CDR3 comprises 15 residues. Germline CDR1 is LNHDA and CDR2 is SQIVND (reference sequence). CDR3 sequence reads: CASTPISGGIGELFF. The CDR3 nucleotides read TGTGCCAGTACCCCAATCTCAGGGGGCATCGGGGAGCTGTTTTTT.

The rearrangement links TRBV7-3 to TRBJ2-3; 10 nucleotides agree with TRBD2. There are 15 residues in the CDR3. CDR1 is SGHTA and CDR2 is FQGTGA in the germline V gene. V was pared by 5 bases and J by 1 base, with 3 bases of the junction left unmatched. The CDR3 is CASSRTSGGTDTQYF. The CDR3 DNA sequence: TGTGCCAGCAGCCGGACTAGCGGAGGCACAGATACGCAGTATTTT.

The V gene is TRBV16, the J gene TRBJ2-7; unclear D gene. The germline V and J ends were trimmed by 2 bases and 6 bases, with 8 bases remaining between them. The germline CDR1 and CDR2 sequences are KGHSY and FQNENV. The CDR3 covers 12 residues. The CDR3 loop is CASSQGLGEQYF. The CDR3 region has the DNA TGTGCCAGCAGCCAAGGTCTAGGCGAGCAGTACTTC.

About this clone: Additional DNA sequences in this sample encode the identical CDR3. This chain uses TRBV6-5 with TRBJ1-5, with D uncertain. Germline-derived CDR1 and CDR2 are MNHEY and SVGAGI. Trimming removed 4 bases from V and 0 bases from J, with 7 bases in between. The CDR3 loop spans 14 amino acids. CDR3 coding DNA: TGTGCCAGCAGTTCGACTTATAGCAATCAGCCCCAGCATTTT. This codes for CASSSTYSNQPQHF.

This sequence joins TRBV7-9 and TRBJ1-2, with D tentatively TRBD1 (5 bases). The CDR3 is 14 amino acids. Trimming pared 2 bases from V and 6 bases from J, leaving 13 bases between. CDR1 is SEHNR and CDR2 is FQNEAQ in the germline V gene (reference sequence). CDR3: CASSLSNRIDGYTF. CDR3 sequence (DNA): TGTGCCAGCAGCTTAAGTAACAGGATAGATGGCTACACCTTC.

The chain couples TRBV5-4 to TRBJ1-2; D possibly corresponds to TRBD1 (6 bases). V was pared by 4 bases and J by 8 bases, with 18 bases between. CDR3 length: 14 amino acids. Germline CDR1 reads SGHNT; CDR2 reads YYREEE (reference sequence). This CDR3 reads CASSASRGWEGYTF. For the CDR3, the DNA is TGTGCCAGCAGCGCGAGCAGGGGTTGGGAGGGCTACACCTTC.

The J gene is TRBJ1-4, the V gene TRBV30; possibly TRBD1 for D (6 bases). Germline V gene data show CDR1 as GTSNPN and CDR2 as SVGIG (reference sequence). Trimming left V 1 base short and J 7 bases short, with 16 bases between. The CDR3 runs to 15 residues. CDR3 sequence (DNA): TGTGCCTGGAGTGACCTAGGGGGGGCTGCTGAAAAACTGTTTTTT. Amino acids: CAWSDLGGAAEKLFF.

This chain connects TRBV19 to TRBJ1-5; 8 bases map to TRBD1. Trimming cost V 1 base and J 9 bases; bases outside gene matches: 8. Germline V gives CDR1 LNHDA, CDR2 SQIVND (reference sequence). CDR3 length: 15 amino acids. DNA for the CDR3: TGTGCCAGTAGTATAGGGACAGGGTTTCAGTGGCCCCAGCATTTT. Its translation is CASSIGTGFQWPQHF.

This chain uses TRBV27 with TRBJ2-7, with 12 positions matching TRBD2. This CDR3 is 15 amino acids long. Trimming at V came to 6 bases and at J to 4 bases, leaving 7 bases not matched to a gene. Germline V gene lookup returns CDR1 MNHEY and CDR2 SMNVEV (reference sequence). CDR3 protein: CASRTRTSGVYEQYF. CDR3 DNA sequence: TGTGCCAGCAGGACCCGGACTAGCGGGGTTTACGAGCAGTACTTC.

The chain has TRBV7-9 and TRBJ1-5, with D maybe TRBD1 (5 bases). Trimming removed 0 bases from V and 1 base from J, with 7 bases in between. This CDR3 spans 15 amino acids. Germline CDR1 SEHNR, CDR2 FQNEAQ (reference sequence). The CDR3 sequence: CASSLAQGSNQPQHF. The DNA for the CDR3 is TGTGCCAGCAGCTTAGCTCAGGGAAGCAATCAGCCCCAGCATTTT.

This chain connects TRBV5-4 to TRBJ1-1; TRBD1 is a possible D gene (6 bases). The CDR3 is 15 amino acids. Germline V gene lookup returns CDR1 SGHNT and CDR2 YYREEE (reference sequence). V was trimmed by 2 bases and J by 2 bases, leaving 13 bases between them. CDR3 region: CASSFQGLRNTEAFF. The CDR3 DNA is TGTGCCAGCAGCTTCCAGGGGCTGAGAAACACTGAAGCTTTCTTT.

The chain recombines TRBV18 with TRBJ1-3; D remains unclear. Germline V gives CDR1 KGHSH, CDR2 LQKENI. Trimming removed 1 base from V and 4 bases from J, with 8 bases in between. The CDR3 covers 14 residues. This CDR3 reads CASSPQRGGNTIYF. CDR3 bases: TGTGCCAGCTCACCACAGAGAGGAGGAAACACCATATATTTT. Based on the CDR3 plus reference TRBV18 and TRBJ1-3, the full variable domain is NAGVMQNPRHLVRRRGQEARLRCSPMKGHSHVYWYRQLPEEGLKFMVYLQKENIIDESGMPKERFSAEFPKEGPSILRIQQVVRGDSAAYFCASSPQRGGNTIYFGEGSWLTVV.

The V and J genes are TRBV14 and TRBJ1-2; a weak D match, TRBD1 (6 bases). CDR3 length equals 16 residues. Trimming shortened V by 1 base and J by 0 bases, and 12 bases separated the two germline ends. Germline V gene sequence: CDR1 SGHDN, CDR2 FVKESK. The CDR3 coding sequence is TGTGCCAGCAGCCAAGTGGTGACAGGACCTAACTATGGCTACACCTTC. Its translation is CASSQVVTGPNYGYTF.

CDR3 sequence reads: CASSRSGTGVSYNEQFF. The CDR3 DNA sequence: TGTGCCAGCAGCCGTTCCGGGACAGGGGTCTCCTACAATGAGCAGTTCTTC. The V and J genes are TRBV5-8 and TRBJ2-1; 10 positions match TRBD1. This CDR3 comprises 17 residues. The germline gives CDR1 SGHTS, CDR2 YDEGEE. The junction had 7 bases not matched to a gene; V was cut back by 4 bases and J by 0 bases.

This clone was picked up a small number of times. The chain joins TRBV9 to TRBJ1-2; D unclear. Looked up from germline, CDR1 is SGDLS and CDR2 is YYNGEE. This CDR3 has 15 residues. Trimming took 4 bases from V and 1 from J, leaving 14 bases between them. The CDR3 reads CASSPPGPLNYGYTF. The CDR3 coding sequence is TGTGCCAGCAGCCCCCCAGGCCCTCTTAACTATGGCTACACCTTC.

The rearrangement links TRBV7-2 to TRBJ2-2; D call uncertain. The germline V and J ends were trimmed by 3 bases and 2 bases, with 10 bases remaining between them. This CDR3 spans 15 amino acids. The germline CDR1 and CDR2 sequences are SGHTA and FQGNSA. The CDR3 DNA follows: TGTGCCAGCAGCTTCACACAGATAAACACCGGGGAGCTGTTTTTT. Protein product: CASSFTQINTGELFF.

This clone has just one count. The chain couples TRBV10-2 to TRBJ2-1, with 10 bases identical to TRBD2. Germline CDR1 reads WSHSY; CDR2 reads SAAADI. Trimming at V came to 1 base and at J to 4 bases, leaving 4 bases not matched to a gene. CDR3 length: 16 amino acids. The CDR3 DNA sequence: TGCGCCAGCAGTGAGTGGACTAGCGGATCATACAATGAGCAGTTCTTC. Translation gives CASSEWTSGSYNEQFF.